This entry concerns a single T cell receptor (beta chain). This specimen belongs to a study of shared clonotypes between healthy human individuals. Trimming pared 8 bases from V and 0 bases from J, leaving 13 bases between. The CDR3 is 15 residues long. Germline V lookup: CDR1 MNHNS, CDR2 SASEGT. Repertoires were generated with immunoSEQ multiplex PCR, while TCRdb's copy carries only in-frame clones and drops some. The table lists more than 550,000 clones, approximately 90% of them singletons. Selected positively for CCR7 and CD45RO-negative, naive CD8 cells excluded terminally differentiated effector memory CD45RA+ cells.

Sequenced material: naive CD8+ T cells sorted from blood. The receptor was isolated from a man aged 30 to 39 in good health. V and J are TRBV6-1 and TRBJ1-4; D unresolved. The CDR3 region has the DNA TGTGCCAGCCGATTGAGACCGGCAACTAATGAAAAACTGTTTTTT. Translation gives CASRLRPATNEKLFF.